This T cell receptor beta chain was sequenced in a study of T cell repertoires in cytomegalovirus infection. Germline V gene sequence: CDR1 MDHEN, CDR2 SYDVKM. The CDR3 loop spans 14 amino acids. J lost 5 bases, V lost 3 bases, and 3 bases had no gene match. Remarks on this clonotype: No antigen is known for it.

TCRdb processed the reads anew with MiXCR; each CDR3 protein has one entry. The data contain about 920,000 distinct CDR3 sequences, roughly 30% of them singletons. The material was cultured CD8+ T cells from PBMCs, obtained from culture after CMV antigen stimulation. The clonotype comes from a human donor in good health (CMV status not recorded). Some clones in this sample may be carry-over from other donors' samples. This chain links TRBV28 with TRBJ2-1; TRBD2 aligns across 8 bases. The CDR3 nucleotides are TGTGCCAGCAGTTTTACAGCGGGGGACAATGAGCAGTTCTTC. Protein: CASSFTAGDNEQFF. Combining the CDR3 with reference TRBV28 and TRBJ2-1 gives the whole variable domain DVKVTQSSRYLVKRTGEKVFLECVQDMDHENMFWYRQDPGLGLRLIYFSYDVKMKEKGDIPEGYSVSREKKERFSLILESASTNQTSMYLCASSFTAGDNEQFFGPGTRLTVL.